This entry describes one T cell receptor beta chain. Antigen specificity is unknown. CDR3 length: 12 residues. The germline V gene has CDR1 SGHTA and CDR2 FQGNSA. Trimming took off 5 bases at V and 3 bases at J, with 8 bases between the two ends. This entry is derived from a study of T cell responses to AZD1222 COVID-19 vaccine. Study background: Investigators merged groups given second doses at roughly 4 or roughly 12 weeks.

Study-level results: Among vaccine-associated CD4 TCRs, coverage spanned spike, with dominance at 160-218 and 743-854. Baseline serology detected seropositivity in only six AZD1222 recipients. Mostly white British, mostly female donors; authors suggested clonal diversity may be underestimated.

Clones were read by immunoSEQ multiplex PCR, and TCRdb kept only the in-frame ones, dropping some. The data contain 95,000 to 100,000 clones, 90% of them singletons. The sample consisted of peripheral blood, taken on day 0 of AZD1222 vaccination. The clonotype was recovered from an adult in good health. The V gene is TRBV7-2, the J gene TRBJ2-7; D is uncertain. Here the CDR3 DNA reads TGTGCCAGCAGCACCTACGGCTACGAGCAGTACTTC. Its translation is CASSTYGYEQYF.